Listed below are T cell receptor beta chains from one sample, sequenced in a study of shared clonotypes between healthy human individuals. Data came from immunoSEQ multiplex PCR; TCRdb stores just in-frame clones and leaves some out. The sample lists around 1.1 million clones, 77% occurring once. The sample comprised memory CD4+ T cells from PBMCs. These receptors originate from a man aged 18-30 years in good health. Some clones in this sample may be carry-over from other donors' samples. Each CDR3 is given with its conserved first and last residue. The D gene is left open where the match is weak. Clone size, where shown, is once, few, many, or a class for clones that have expanded.

>13|NA|NA|TRBJ2-1|TRBV7-7
TGTGCCAGCAGCTCCGAGTGGGCCTCAGAAAAGTTCTTC
CASSSEWASEKFF
>13|NA|NA|TRBJ2-5|TRBV7-9
TGTGCCAGCAGCCTTTTAGGTGGCGAGACCCAGTACTTC
CASSLLGGETQYF
>14|NA|NA|TRBJ2-1|TRBV7-2
TGTGCCAGCAGCTTTTCGACACACTACAATGAGCAGTTCTTC
CASSFSTHYNEQFF
>15|NA|NA|TRBJ1-2|TRBV27
TGTGCCAGCAGTTTTCGGAATCAGGGGTCCGGCGGCTACACCTTC
CASSFRNQGSGGYTF
>15|NA|TRBD1|TRBJ2-3|TRBV9
TGTGCCAGCAGCGGGACAGGGATTAGCACAGATACGCAGTATTTT
CASSGTGISTDTQYF
>14|NA|NA|TRBJ2-3|TRBV2
TGTGCCAGCACCCCACTAGGTTTCGCAGATACGCAGTATTTT
CASTPLGFADTQYF
>16|NA|TRBD1|TRBJ2-3|TRBV5-1
TGCGCCAGCAGCTCCGGTGGGACAGGGGGCGCAGATACGCAGTATTTT
CASSSGGTGGADTQYF
>18|NA|TRBD2|TRBJ2-3|TRBV10-3
TGTGCCATCAGTCCCGGGACTAGCGGGAGGCCCAGCACAGATACGCAGTATTTT
CAISPGTSGRPSTDTQYF
>13|few|TRBD1|TRBJ1-1|TRBV6-5
TGTGCCAGCAGTGGGACAGCCAACACTGAAGCTTTCTTT
CASSGTANTEAFF
>13|once|TRBD1|TRBJ2-3|TRBV5-6
TGTGCCAGCAGCATAAGGGGGCCAGATACGCAGTATTTT
CASSIRGPDTQYF
>13|NA|NA|TRBJ2-3|TRBV6-1
TGTGCCAGCAAGATCGGAGGGGAGGATACGCAGTATTTT
CASKIGGEDTQYF
>13|NA|NA|TRBJ1-3|TRBV30
TGTGCCTGGAGTCGCGGATCAACTAACACCATATATTTT
CAWSRGSTNTIYF
>14|NA|NA|TRBJ1-1|TRBV18
TGTGCCAGCTCACCACTTGCCTTGAACACTGAAGCTTTCTTT
CASSPLALNTEAFF
>16|NA|NA|TRBJ2-7|TRBV4-1
TGCGCCAGCAGCCGGTTGGGGGGCGGGTCCCTCTACGAGCAGTACTTC
CASSRLGGGSLYEQYF
>13|NA|NA|TRBJ1-1|TRBV27
TGTGCCAGCACGGGACATATCAACACTGAAGCTTTCTTT
CASTGHINTEAFF
>17|NA|NA|TRBJ2-6|TRBV4-1
TGCGCCAGCAGCCAAGACGCCCGAGTAGCTGGGGCCAACGTCCTGACTTTC
CASSQDARVAGANVLTF
>14|NA|TRBD2|TRBJ2-1|TRBV19
TGTGCCAGTAGTAGATGGGGGACTAGCGGGGAGCAGTTCTTC
CASSRWGTSGEQFF
>14|NA|NA|TRBJ2-7|TRBV5-1
TGCGCCAGCAGCGCGTACAGGACGGGCTACGAGCAGTACTTC
CASSAYRTGYEQYF
>14|few|TRBD1|TRBJ1-1|TRBV5-1
TGCGCCAGCAGCTGGGACAGACCGAACACTGAAGCTTTCTTT
CASSWDRPNTEAFF
>11|NA|TRBD1|TRBJ1-2|TRBV29-1
TGCAGCGGACAGGGTAGAGATGGCTACACCTTC
CSGQGRDGYTF
>14|NA|NA|TRBJ2-7|TRBV28
TGTGCCAGCAGTTGGCGGGATAACAGAGGGGAGCAGTACTTC
CASSWRDNRGEQYF
>15|NA|TRBD2|TRBJ2-7|TRBV14
TGTGCCAGCAAGACTAGCGGGAGAGGTTCTTACGAGCAGTACTTC
CASKTSGRGSYEQYF
>16|once|NA|TRBJ2-7|TRBV11-2
TGTGCCAGCAGCTTAGTTGGGGGGACAGTATACTACGAGCAGTACTTC
CASSLVGGTVYYEQYF
>18|NA|TRBD1|TRBJ2-7|TRBV4-3
TGCGCCAGCAGCCCCACTCCGGGACAGGGGATTCCGAATTACGAGCAGTACTTC
CASSPTPGQGIPNYEQYF
>13|NA|NA|TRBJ1-2|TRBV5-1
TGCGCCAGCAGTCCCGGGATCCTCTATGGCTACACCTTC
CASSPGILYGYTF
>13|NA|NA|TRBJ1-1|TRBV7-8
TGTGCCAGCTCGGGGCGATTTAACACTGAAGCTTTCTTT
CASSGRFNTEAFF
>13|NA|NA|TRBJ2-7|TRBV11-1
TGTGCCAGCAGCTACAGGGTCGGCTACGAGCAGTACTTC
CASSYRVGYEQYF
>15|NA|NA|TRBJ2-1|TRBV6-6
TGTGCCAGCACCCCCCCCGGGTGGTCCTACAATGAGCAGTTCTTC
CASTPPGWSYNEQFF
>16|NA|NA|TRBJ2-3|TRBV9
TGTGCCAGCAGCTGGGACGGCTCTCTTCCCACAGATACGCAGTATTTT
CASSWDGSLPTDTQYF